Listed below are T cell receptor beta chains from one sample, sequenced in a study of response to subunit inactivated influenza vaccine. MiXCR, run by TCRdb on the RT-PCR reads, gives a single entry per CDR3 protein. The sample holds more than 200,000 distinct CDR3 sequences, 10% to 15% seen once. The source material was non-naive T cells sorted from PBMCs, sampled 14 to 15 days before vaccination. These receptors were taken from a man aged 45-65 years who received an inactivated influenza vaccine. Each CDR3 is given with its conserved first and last residue. D genes are given only for firm matches. Clone size is stated in some rows and not others, as once, few, many or a class when expanded.

CDR3aa,CDR3nt,j_gene,abundance,v_gene,d_gene
CASSLGDSFYEQYF,TGCGCCAGCAGTCTTGGGGACAGCTTTTACGAGCAGTACTTC,TRBJ2-7,many,TRBV5-1,TRBD1
CASSFTGGGHSYNEQFF,TGTGCCAGCAGCTTTACGGGTGGGGGCCATTCCTACAATGAGCAGTTCTTC,TRBJ2-1,few,TRBV5-8,.
CASRGGAYGYTF,TGTGCCAGCAGGGGGGGTGCCTATGGCTACACCTTC,TRBJ1-2,many,TRBV2,.
CSVGWGGTDTQYF,TGCAGCGTGGGGTGGGGGGGCACAGATACGCAGTATTTT,TRBJ2-3,.,TRBV29-1,.
CASSYSTLGLAAQYF,TGTGCCAGCAGTTACTCTACCTTGGGACTAGCTGCGCAGTATTTT,TRBJ2-3,few,TRBV6-2/TRBV6-3,TRBD2
CASSLFGRSTDTQYF,TGTGCCAGCAGTTTATTCGGGAGGAGCACAGATACGCAGTATTTT,TRBJ2-3,few,TRBV27,TRBD2
CATSRVDMQVAKNIQYF,TGTGCCACCAGCAGGGTAGACATGCAGGTAGCCAAAAACATTCAGTACTTC,TRBJ2-4,few,TRBV15,.
CASSQTGRRNQPQHF,TGTGCCAGCAGCCAGACAGGGAGACGCAATCAGCCCCAGCATTTT,TRBJ1-5,.,TRBV12-3/TRBV12-4,TRBD1
CAIKGLTTDTQYF,TGTGCCATAAAAGGGCTTACCACAGATACGCAGTATTTT,TRBJ2-3,many,TRBV28,.
CSARPRDRGRSPLHF,TGCAGTGCTAGACCACGGGACAGGGGGCGGTCACCCCTCCACTTT,TRBJ1-6,.,TRBV20-1,TRBD1
CAWIPLLPPYEQYF,TGTGCCTGGATACCGCTTCTTCCCCCCTACGAGCAGTACTTC,TRBJ2-7,.,TRBV30,.
CASSYSFSGIETQYF,TGTGCCAGCAGTTACTCCTTTAGCGGGATAGAGACCCAGTACTTC,TRBJ2-5,.,TRBV6-5,TRBD2
CASSPMRGAATQYF,TGTGCCAGCAGCCCCATGAGAGGGGCGGCTACGCAGTATTTT,TRBJ2-3,.,TRBV7-2,.
CASSGTSTDTQYF,TGCGCCAGCAGCGGGACTAGTACAGATACGCAGTATTTT,TRBJ2-3,many,TRBV5-1,TRBD2
CATAPGQYNEQFF,TGTGCCACCGCCCCGGGACAGTACAATGAGCAGTTCTTC,TRBJ2-1,few,TRBV24-1,TRBD1
CASSQEDRGGEKLFF,TGCGCCAGCAGCCAAGAGGACAGGGGAGGCGAAAAACTGTTTTTT,TRBJ1-4,few,TRBV4-3,TRBD1
CASGRPNTEAFF,TGTGCCAGCGGCCGCCCCAACACTGAAGCTTTCTTT,TRBJ1-1,many,TRBV6-2/TRBV6-3,.
CASSPTPTELYEQYF,TGTGCCAGCAGTCCTACACCAACAGAACTTTACGAGCAGTACTTC,TRBJ2-7,many,TRBV12-3/TRBV12-4,.
CASSLGLASNEQFF,TGTGCCAGCAGCCTTGGACTAGCGTCCAATGAGCAGTTCTTC,TRBJ2-1,few,TRBV7-3,TRBD2
CASSQEVWWTNQETQYF,TGCGCCAGCAGCCAAGAAGTCTGGTGGACGAACCAAGAGACCCAGTACTTC,TRBJ2-5,many,TRBV4-3,.
CASSSAGQGAYNEQFF,TGTGCCAGCAGTTCGGCTGGACAGGGGGCCTACAATGAGCAGTTCTTC,TRBJ2-1,few,TRBV28,TRBD1
CASSYEVRSLHF,TGTGCCAGCAGTTACGAGGTGCGTTCCCTCCACTTT,TRBJ1-6,.,TRBV6-6,.
CASSQGLGLAVYEQYF,TGTGCCAGCAGCCAAGGCCTGGGACTAGCGGTCTACGAGCAGTACTTC,TRBJ2-7,few,TRBV3-1,TRBD2
CASSLKAGGYYEQYF,TGTGCCAGCAGTTTAAAAGCGGGGGGATACTACGAGCAGTACTTC,TRBJ2-7,few,TRBV27,TRBD2
CSVVTHEQYF,TGCAGCGTTGTGACCCACGAGCAGTACTTC,TRBJ2-7,many,TRBV29-1,.
CASSVRQTDTQYF,TGTGCCAGCAGCGTCCGACAAACAGATACGCAGTATTTT,TRBJ2-3,.,TRBV9,.
CASSPVRSDTQYF,TGCGCCAGCAGCCCAGTCAGATCAGATACGCAGTATTTT,TRBJ2-3,once,TRBV5-1,.
CSAFPRTSGQETQYF,TGCAGTGCCTTTCCTCGGACTAGCGGCCAAGAGACCCAGTACTTC,TRBJ2-5,few,TRBV20-1,TRBD2
CASSNYRATYGYTF,TGTGCCAGCAGCAATTACAGGGCGACCTATGGCTACACCTTC,TRBJ1-2,.,TRBV5-6,.
CATSTYIGGYTF,TGTGCCACCAGCACCTACATAGGTGGCTACACCTTC,TRBJ1-2,.,TRBV15,.
CASSPRWGGPVNTEAFF,TGCGCCAGCAGTCCCCGGTGGGGGGGCCCCGTCAACACTGAAGCTTTCTTT,TRBJ1-1,.,TRBV5-1,.
CASSSPAGGADTQYF,TGTGCCAGCAGTTCACCGGCCGGGGGCGCAGATACGCAGTATTTT,TRBJ2-3,.,TRBV6-5,.
CSVAWGASGNTIYF,TGCAGCGTTGCCTGGGGGGCATCTGGAAACACCATATATTTT,TRBJ1-3,many,TRBV29-1,.
CASSQTWLSEQFF,TGTGCCAGCAGCCAAACTTGGCTCAGTGAGCAGTTCTTC,TRBJ2-1,few,TRBV14,.
CASSLGGASGANVLTF,TGTGCCAGCAGTTTAGGGGGCGCCTCTGGGGCCAACGTCCTGACTTTC,TRBJ2-6,many,TRBV12-3/TRBV12-4,.
CASSQAAGASTDTQYF,TGTGCCAGCAGCCAAGCCGCGGGGGCTAGCACAGATACGCAGTATTTT,TRBJ2-3,many,TRBV4-2,.
CASSGGGSGSWDTQYF,TGTGCCAGCAGTGGGGGGGGTAGCGGGAGTTGGGATACGCAGTATTTT,TRBJ2-3,many,TRBV12-3/TRBV12-4,TRBD2
CASSPGGVFNEQFF,TGCGCCAGCAGCCCAGGGGGCGTGTTCAATGAGCAGTTCTTC,TRBJ2-1,many,TRBV5-1,TRBD1
CASSRGSGGNTIYF,TGTGCCAGCAGCCGGGGTAGCGGGGGAAACACCATATATTTT,TRBJ1-3,few,TRBV12-3/TRBV12-4,.
CASSYQTGQTNYGYTF,TGTGCCAGCAGTTACCAGACAGGACAAACCAACTATGGCTACACCTTC,TRBJ1-2,many,TRBV6-2/TRBV6-3,.
CAWSVRGLSEQFF,TGTGCCTGGAGTGTAAGGGGACTCAGTGAGCAGTTCTTC,TRBJ2-1,many,TRBV30,.
CASSQRGGSETQYF,TGCGCCAGCAGCCAACGGGGGGGGAGCGAGACGCAGTATTTT,TRBJ2-3,.,TRBV4-3,TRBD2
CASSLDGGLGYTF,TGTGCCAGCAGTTTAGACGGGGGGTTGGGCTACACCTTC,TRBJ1-2,few,TRBV27,.
CASSQGTGANVLTF,TGTGCCAGCAGCCAAGGGACTGGGGCCAACGTCCTGACTTTC,TRBJ2-6,.,TRBV3-1,.
CSVTRDRAYEQYF,TGCAGTGTTACCCGGGACAGGGCCTACGAGCAGTACTTC,TRBJ2-7,few,TRBV20-1,TRBD1
CASSLVSHGTTKYNEQFF,TGTGCCAGCAGCTTAGTTTCCCACGGGACTACCAAATACAATGAGCAGTTCTTC,TRBJ2-1,.,TRBV11-2,TRBD2
CASSPGTGEYGYTF,TGTGCCAGCTCACCTGGGACAGGGGAGTATGGCTACACCTTC,TRBJ1-2,.,TRBV18,TRBD1
CASTPDGDSNQPQHF,TGTGCCAGCACCCCGGACGGGGATAGCAATCAGCCCCAGCATTTT,TRBJ1-5,few,TRBV12-3/TRBV12-4,.
CASSLRGGGETQYF,TGTGCCAGCAGTTTGCGGGGGGGTGGGGAGACCCAGTACTTC,TRBJ2-5,.,TRBV12-3/TRBV12-4,TRBD2
CASSRQGYHEQYF,TGTGCCAGCAGCCGACAGGGGTACCACGAGCAGTACTTC,TRBJ2-7,.,TRBV12-3/TRBV12-4,TRBD1
CASSLEGPPTQYF,TGTGCCAGCAGCTTAGAAGGCCCGCCAACGCAGTATTTT,TRBJ2-3,few,TRBV7-9,.
CASSPSWLPYNEQFF,TGTGCTAGCAGCCCCTCATGGCTACCCTACAATGAGCAGTTCTTC,TRBJ2-1,.,TRBV7-7,.
CASSFPAPVVSDTQYF,TGTGCCAGCAGCTTCCCGGCCCCTGTGGTCTCAGATACGCAGTATTTT,TRBJ2-3,.,TRBV7-6,.
CASSIQGETQYF,TGCGCCAGCAGCATCCAGGGTGAGACCCAGTACTTC,TRBJ2-5,.,TRBV5-1,.
CSAPSDSYNEQFF,TGCAGTGCTCCTAGCGACTCCTACAATGAGCAGTTCTTC,TRBJ2-1,.,TRBV20-1,.
CASRYQGSGELFF,TGTGCCAGCAGATACCAGGGGTCCGGGGAGCTGTTTTTT,TRBJ2-2,.,TRBV28,.
CASSNRGDQPQHF,TGTGCCAGCAGCAACAGGGGGGATCAGCCCCAGCATTTT,TRBJ1-5,many,TRBV6-6,TRBD1
CASSRTNEQFF,TGTGCCAGCAGCCGCACCAATGAGCAGTTCTTC,TRBJ2-1,medium-sized,TRBV6-2/TRBV6-3,.
CASSATWAGQETQYF,TGTGCCAGCAGTGCGACCTGGGCAGGTCAAGAGACCCAGTACTTC,TRBJ2-5,few,TRBV28,.
CAWSATENTEAFF,TGTGCCTGGAGCGCGACAGAGAACACTGAAGCTTTCTTT,TRBJ1-1,few,TRBV30,.